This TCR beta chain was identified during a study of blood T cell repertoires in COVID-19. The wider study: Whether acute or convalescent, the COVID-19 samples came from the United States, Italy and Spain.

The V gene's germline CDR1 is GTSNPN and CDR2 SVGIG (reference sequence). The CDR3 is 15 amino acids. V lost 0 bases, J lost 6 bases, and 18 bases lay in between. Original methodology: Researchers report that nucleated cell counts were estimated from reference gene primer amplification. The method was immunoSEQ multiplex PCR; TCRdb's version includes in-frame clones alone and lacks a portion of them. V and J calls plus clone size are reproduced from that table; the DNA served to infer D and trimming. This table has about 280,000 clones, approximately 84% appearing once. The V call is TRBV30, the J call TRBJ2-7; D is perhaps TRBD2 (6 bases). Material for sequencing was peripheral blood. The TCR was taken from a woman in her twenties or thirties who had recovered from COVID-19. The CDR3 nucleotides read TGTGCCTGGAGTGTAAACGCCGGGACTGATGCCGAGCAGTACTTC. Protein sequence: CAWSVNAGTDAEQYF. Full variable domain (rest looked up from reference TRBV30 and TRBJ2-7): SQTIHQWPATLVQPVGSPLSLECTVEGTSNPNLYWYRQAAGRGLQLLFYSVGIGQISSEVPQNLSASRPQDRQFILSSKKLLLSDSGFYLCAWSVNAGTDAEQYFGPGTRLTVT.